The clone carrying this T cell receptor (beta chain) was seen many times. This record belongs to a study of low-dose radiotherapy and immunotherapy resistance in tumors. For the study at large: Doses delivered to Cohort 2 were 1 Gy per fraction every two weeks, amounting to 13 Gy over 26 weeks. Oral aspirin 300 mg was taken by patients daily for four cycles from cycle 1 day 1. One day before radiation and immunotherapy, intravenous cyclophosphamide 200 mg/m2 was administered, with this repeated every two weeks.

The time point: before trial treatment. Treatment of the donors consisted of nivolumab and ipilimumab (plus aspirin, low-dose cyclophosphamide and low-dose radiotherapy). From germline, CDR1 is MNHEY and CDR2 SMNVEV (reference sequence). Trimming stripped 5 bases from V and 0 bases from J, with 25 bases between. This CDR3 has 19 residues. TRAV and TRBV primers primed cDNA for both TCRalpha and TCRbeta. With a constant-region primer and a V-primer adapter, TCRs were subjected to around 20 PCR cycles of amplification. MiXCR, run by TCRdb on the reads, gives a single entry per CDR3 protein. The sample lists about 64,000 distinct CDR3 sequences, around 27% seen once, with about 7% in the top ten.

Specimen: PBMCs, collected before treatment. The sequence was collected from a male donor with rectosigmoid adenocarcinoma. The chain is built from TRBV27 and TRBJ1-1; D unresolved. CDR3 amino acids: CASSVRRGRQAHLNTEAFF. DNA of the CDR3: TGTGCCAGCAGTGTTCGGCGCGGTAGGCAGGCACACTTGAACACTGAAGCTTTCTTT.